This record looks at one T cell receptor (beta chain) sequence and its context. These data come from a study of OX40 agonist ivuxolimab in advanced cancers. Turning to the study itself: Administration of intravenous ivuxolimab to patients occurred every 2 weeks at 0.01 to 10 mg/kg. Dose-escalation patients had hepatocellular carcinoma, melanoma, renal cell or head and neck cancer. Two patients with cutaneous melanoma and one with hepatocellular carcinoma, three in total, showed partial responses.

Germline V gene sequence: CDR1 SQVTM, CDR2 ANQGSEA. There are 11 residues in the CDR3. Systemic immunosuppression or autoimmune disease history was grounds to exclude patients. The table came from immunoSEQ multiplex PCR; TCRdb's copy has only in-frame clones and leaves some out. The sample has about 84,000 clones; about four fifths are singletons. The chain joins TRBV29-1 to TRBJ1-2; no reliable D call. Source: CD4+ or CD8+ T cells sorted from blood, taken in a trial of the OX40 agonist ivuxolimab. The receptor comes from an adult with an advanced solid tumor such as melanoma, head and neck, liver or kidney cancer. CDR3 DNA sequence: TGCAGGGCCGGTGACCATTGGGGCTACACCTTC. Residues: CRAGDHWGYTF.